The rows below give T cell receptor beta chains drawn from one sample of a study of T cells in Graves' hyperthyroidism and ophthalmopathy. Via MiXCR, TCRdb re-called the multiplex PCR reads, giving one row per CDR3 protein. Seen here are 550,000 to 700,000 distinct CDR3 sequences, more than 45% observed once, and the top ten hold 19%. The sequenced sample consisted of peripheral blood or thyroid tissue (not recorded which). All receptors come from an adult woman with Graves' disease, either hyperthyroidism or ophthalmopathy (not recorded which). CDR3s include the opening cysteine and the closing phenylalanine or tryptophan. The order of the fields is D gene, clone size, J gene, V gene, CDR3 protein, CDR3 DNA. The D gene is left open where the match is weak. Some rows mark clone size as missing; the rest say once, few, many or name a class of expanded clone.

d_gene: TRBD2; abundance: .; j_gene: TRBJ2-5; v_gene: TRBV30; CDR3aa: CAWSLLAGSQETQYF; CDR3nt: TGTGCCTGGAGTTTACTAGCGGGATCCCAAGAGACCCAGTACTTC
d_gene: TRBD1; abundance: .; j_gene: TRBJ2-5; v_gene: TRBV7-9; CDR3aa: CASRLTRDSQETQYF; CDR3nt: TGTGCCAGCAGACTAACCCGGGACAGCCAAGAGACCCAGTACTTC
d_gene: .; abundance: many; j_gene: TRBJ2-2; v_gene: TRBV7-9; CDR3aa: CASIAGGLYTGELFF; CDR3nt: TGTGCCAGCATCGCTGGGGGGCTGTATACCGGGGAGCTGTTTTTT
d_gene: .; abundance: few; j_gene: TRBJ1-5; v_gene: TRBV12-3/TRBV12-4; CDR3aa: CASSFRTQDGPQHF; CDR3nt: TGTGCCAGCAGTTTTAGGACACAAGATGGACCCCAGCATTTT
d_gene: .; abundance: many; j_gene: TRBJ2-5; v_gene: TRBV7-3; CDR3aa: CASSQDTLGSETQYF; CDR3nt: TGTGCCAGCAGCCAAGACACATTGGGGTCAGAGACCCAGTACTTC
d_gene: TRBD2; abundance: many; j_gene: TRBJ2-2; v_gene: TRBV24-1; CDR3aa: CATSQAGGLTGELFF; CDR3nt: TGTGCCACCAGCCAAGCGGGAGGCCTCACCGGGGAGCTGTTTTTT
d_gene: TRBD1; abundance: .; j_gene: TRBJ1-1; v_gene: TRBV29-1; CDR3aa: CSVTGTVRNTEAFF; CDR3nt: TGCAGCGTTACCGGGACAGTTCGGAACACTGAAGCTTTCTTT
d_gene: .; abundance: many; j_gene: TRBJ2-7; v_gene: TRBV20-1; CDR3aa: CSVAAQGGNREQYF; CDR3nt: TGCAGTGTGGCCGCACAGGGGGGGAATCGGGAGCAGTACTTC
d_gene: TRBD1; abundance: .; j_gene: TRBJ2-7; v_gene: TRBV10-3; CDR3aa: CAISGDREGDGRYF; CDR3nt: TGTGCCATCAGTGGGGACAGGGAAGGGGACGGGCGGTACTTC
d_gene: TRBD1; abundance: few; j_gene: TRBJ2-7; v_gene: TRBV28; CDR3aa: CASRQTGTGNYEQYF; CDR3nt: TGTGCCAGCAGACAAACCGGGACAGGGAACTACGAGCAGTACTTC
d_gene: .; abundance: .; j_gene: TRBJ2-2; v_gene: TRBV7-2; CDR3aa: CASSLDSTIYFGEGSSGELFF; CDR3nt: .
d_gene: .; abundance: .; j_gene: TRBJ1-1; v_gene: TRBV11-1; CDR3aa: CASSLKGSGPNTEAFF; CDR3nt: TGTGCCAGCAGCTTAAAAGGGAGTGGTCCGAACACTGAAGCTTTCTTT
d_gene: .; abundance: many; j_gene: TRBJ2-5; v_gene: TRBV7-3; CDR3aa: CASSRGREETQYF; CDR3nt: TGTGCCAGCAGCCGGGGCAGGGAAGAGACCCAGTACTTC
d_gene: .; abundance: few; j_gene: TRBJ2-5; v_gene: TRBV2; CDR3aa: CASSEVEGGETQYF; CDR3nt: TGTGCCAGCAGTGAAGTGGAGGGGGGAGAGACCCAGTACTTC
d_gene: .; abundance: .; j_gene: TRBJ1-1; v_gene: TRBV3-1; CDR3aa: CASRLGQSNTEAFF; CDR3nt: TGTGCCAGCAGGCTTGGGCAGTCGAACACTGAAGCTTTCTTT
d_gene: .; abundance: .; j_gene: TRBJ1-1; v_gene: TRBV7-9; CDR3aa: CASSSLVVTEAFF; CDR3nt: TGTGCCAGCAGCTCGCTAGTTGTCACTGAAGCTTTCTTT
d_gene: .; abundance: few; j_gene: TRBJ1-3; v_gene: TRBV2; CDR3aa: CASSESGAAYGNTIYF; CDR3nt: TGTGCCAGCAGTGAATCAGGGGCAGCATATGGAAACACCATATATTTT
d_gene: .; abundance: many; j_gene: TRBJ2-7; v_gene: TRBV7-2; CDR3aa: CASSRRLASSYEQYF; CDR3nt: TGTGCCAGCAGCCGAAGGCTGGCGTCATCCTACGAGCAGTACTTC
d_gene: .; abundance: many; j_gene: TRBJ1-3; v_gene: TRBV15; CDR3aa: CATSRGGGSGNTIYF; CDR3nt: TGTGCCACCAGCAGAGGAGGGGGCTCTGGAAACACCATATATTTT
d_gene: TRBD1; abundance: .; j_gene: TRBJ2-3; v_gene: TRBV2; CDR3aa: CASAGTGGVGTQYF; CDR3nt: TGTGCCAGCGCGGGGACAGGGGGAGTCGGTACGCAGTATTTT
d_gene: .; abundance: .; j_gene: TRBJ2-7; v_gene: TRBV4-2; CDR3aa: CASSQERSVISSYEQYF; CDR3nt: TGTGCCAGCAGCCAAGAGCGTAGCGTTATTAGCTCCTACGAGCAGTACTTC
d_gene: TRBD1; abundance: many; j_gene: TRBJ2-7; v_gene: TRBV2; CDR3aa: CASSEERQGNEQYF; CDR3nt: TGTGCCAGCAGTGAAGAGAGACAGGGTAACGAGCAGTACTTC
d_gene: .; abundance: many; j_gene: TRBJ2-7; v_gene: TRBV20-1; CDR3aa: CSATDRNYEQYF; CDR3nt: TGCAGTGCAACGGACAGAAACTACGAGCAGTACTTC
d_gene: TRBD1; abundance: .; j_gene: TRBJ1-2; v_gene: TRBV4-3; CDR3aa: CASSQDSTGGVVGYTF; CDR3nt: TGCGCCAGCAGCCAAGATTCTACAGGGGGCGTTGTTGGCTACACCTTC
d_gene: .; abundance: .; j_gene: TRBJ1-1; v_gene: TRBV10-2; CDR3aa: CASSLAGEVAEAFF; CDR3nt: TGCGCCAGCAGCTTGGCTGGGGAAGTGGCTGAAGCTTTCTTT
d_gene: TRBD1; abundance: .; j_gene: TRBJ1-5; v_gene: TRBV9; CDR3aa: CASSAGQANQPQHF; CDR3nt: TGTGCCAGCAGCGCCGGACAGGCTAATCAGCCCCAGCATTTT
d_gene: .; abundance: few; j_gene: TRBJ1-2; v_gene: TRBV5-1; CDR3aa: CASSLGSPNYGYTF; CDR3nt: TGCGCCAGCAGCTTGGGCAGTCCTAACTATGGCTACACCTTC
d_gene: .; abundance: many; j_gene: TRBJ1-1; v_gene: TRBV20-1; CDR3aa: CSARDPNTEAFF; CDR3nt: TGCAGTGCTAGAGATCCGAACACTGAAGCTTTCTTT
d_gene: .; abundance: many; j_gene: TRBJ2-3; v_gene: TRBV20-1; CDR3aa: CSARFREREYF; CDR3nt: TGCAGTGCTAGATTCCGGGAAAGGGAGTATTTT
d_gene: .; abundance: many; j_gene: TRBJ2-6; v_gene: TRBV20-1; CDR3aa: CSAVNSGANVLTF; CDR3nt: TGCAGTGCAGTAAACTCTGGGGCCAACGTCCTGACTTTC
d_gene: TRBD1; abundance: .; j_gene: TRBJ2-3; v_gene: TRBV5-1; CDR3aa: CASSLGTGMNQPQYF; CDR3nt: TGCGCCAGCAGCTTGGGGACAGGGATGAATCAGCCCCAGTATTTT
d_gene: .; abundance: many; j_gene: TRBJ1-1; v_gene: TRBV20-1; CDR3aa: CSARVQGGIRNTEAFF; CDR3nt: TGCAGTGCTAGAGTACAGGGAGGGATTCGGAACACTGAAGCTTTCTTT
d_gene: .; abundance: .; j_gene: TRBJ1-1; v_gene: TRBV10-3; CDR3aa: CAYRANTEAFF; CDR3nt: TGTGCATACAGAGCGAACACTGAAGCTTTCTTT
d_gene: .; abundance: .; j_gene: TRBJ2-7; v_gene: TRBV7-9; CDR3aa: CASSVWGEGKTYEQYF; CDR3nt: TGTGCCAGCAGCGTTTGGGGAGAGGGCAAGACCTACGAGCAGTACTTC
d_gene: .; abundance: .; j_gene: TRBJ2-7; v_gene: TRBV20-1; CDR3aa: CSARGQGRWEQYF; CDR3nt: TGCAGTGCTAGAGGGCAGGGGCGATGGGAGCAGTACTTC
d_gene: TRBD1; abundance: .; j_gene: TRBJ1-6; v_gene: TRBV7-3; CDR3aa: CASSRHGQGAAPLHF; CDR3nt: TGTGCCAGCAGCCGACACGGACAGGGGGCTGCACCCCTCCACTTT
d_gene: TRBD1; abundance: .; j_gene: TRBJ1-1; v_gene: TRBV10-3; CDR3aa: CAISDIWTGASNTEAFF; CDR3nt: TGTGCCATCAGCGATATCTGGACAGGAGCATCGAACACTGAAGCTTTCTTT
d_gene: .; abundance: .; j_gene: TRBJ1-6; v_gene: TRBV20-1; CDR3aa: CSARDRLSSYNSPLHF; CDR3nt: TGCAGTGCGCGGGACCGACTCAGCTCCTATAATTCACCCCTCCACTTT
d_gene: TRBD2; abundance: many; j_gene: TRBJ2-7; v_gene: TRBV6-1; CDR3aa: CASVGLAGTYEQYF; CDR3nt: TGTGCCAGCGTTGGACTAGCGGGGACCTACGAGCAGTACTTC
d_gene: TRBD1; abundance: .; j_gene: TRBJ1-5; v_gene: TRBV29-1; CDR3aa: CSVAGGNQPQHF; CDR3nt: TGCAGCGTCGCAGGGGGAAATCAGCCCCAGCATTTT
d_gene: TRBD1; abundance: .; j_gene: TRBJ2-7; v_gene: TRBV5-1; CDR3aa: CASSDRTGAAEQYF; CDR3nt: TGCGCCAGCAGCGATAGAACAGGGGCAGCCGAGCAGTACTTC
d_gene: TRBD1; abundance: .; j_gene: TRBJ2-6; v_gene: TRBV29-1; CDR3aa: CSVSDRYYSSGANVLTF; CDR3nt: TGCAGCGTGTCGGACAGGTACTATTCCTCTGGGGCCAACGTCCTGACTTTC
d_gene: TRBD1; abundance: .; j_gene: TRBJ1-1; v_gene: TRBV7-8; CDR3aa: CASSLRQGNEAFF; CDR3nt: TGTGCCAGCAGCCTGAGACAGGGGAATGAAGCTTTCTTT
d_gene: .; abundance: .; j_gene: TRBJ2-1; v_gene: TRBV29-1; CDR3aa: CSVLDQPSSNEQFF; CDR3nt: TGCAGCGTCCTGGACCAACCATCGTCCAATGAGCAGTTCTTC
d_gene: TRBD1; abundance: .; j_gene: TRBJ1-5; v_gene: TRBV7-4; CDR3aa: CASTVGGDREYEHF; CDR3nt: TGTGCCAGCACCGTAGGAGGGGACAGGGAGTACGAGCATTTT
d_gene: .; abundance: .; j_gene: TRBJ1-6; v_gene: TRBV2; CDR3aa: CASRPKGGRNSPLHF; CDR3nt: TGTGCCAGCAGACCCAAAGGGGGAAGAAATTCACCCCTCCACTTT
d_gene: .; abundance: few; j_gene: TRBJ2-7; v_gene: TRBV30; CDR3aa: CAYAISYEQYF; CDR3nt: TGTGCCTACGCGATCTCCTACGAGCAGTACTTC
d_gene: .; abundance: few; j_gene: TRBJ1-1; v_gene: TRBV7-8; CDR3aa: CASSPRFVMAEDTEAFF; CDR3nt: TGTGCCAGCAGCCCAAGGTTTGTGATGGCGGAGGACACTGAAGCTTTCTTT
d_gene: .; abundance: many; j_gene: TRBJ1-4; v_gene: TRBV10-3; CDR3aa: CAISEGGAPEKLFF; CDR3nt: TGTGCCATCAGTGAGGGGGGGGCGCCTGAAAAACTGTTTTTT
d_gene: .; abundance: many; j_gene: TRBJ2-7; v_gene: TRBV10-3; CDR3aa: CAITGSGREEQYF; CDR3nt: TGTGCCATCACGGGGTCAGGACGTGAGGAGCAGTACTTC
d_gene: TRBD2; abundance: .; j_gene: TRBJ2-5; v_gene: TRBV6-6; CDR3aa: CASSRRVAGEETQYF; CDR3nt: TGTGCCAGCAGTAGACGGGTAGCGGGCGAGGAGACCCAGTACTTC
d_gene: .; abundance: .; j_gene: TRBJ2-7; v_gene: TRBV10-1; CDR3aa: CASDHSDDYHYEQCF; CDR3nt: TGCGCCAGCGACCACTCGGACGACTACCACTACGAGCAGTGCTTC
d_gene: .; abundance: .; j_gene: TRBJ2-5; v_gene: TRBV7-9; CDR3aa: CASSLGTGRTGETQYF; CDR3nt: TGTGCCAGCAGCTTAGGCACAGGGAGGACCGGGGAGACCCAGTACTTC